This T cell receptor (beta chain) is drawn from a study of cytomegalovirus exposure and HLA in healthy donors. This table comes from immunoSEQ multiplex PCR, and its TCRdb copy is limited to in-frame clones, with some not included. The sample shows 150,000 or so clones, around 84% of them seen only once. The donors belonged to the approximately 110-subject validation cohort, separate from the approximately 700-subject first cohort. V shed 6 bases, J shed 5 bases, and the junction held 8 bases outside the gene matches. This CDR3 contains 14 residues. The germline CDR1 and CDR2 sequences are MNHEY and SMNVEV (reference sequence).

The J gene is TRBJ2-7, the V gene TRBV27, with TRBD2 matching 9 bases. The material sequenced was PBMCs. The TCR comes from a human donor in good health. CDR3 sequence (DNA): TGTGCCAGCAGCCCGTTAGCGGGAGTCCACGAGCAGTACTTC. Translation gives CASSPLAGVHEQYF.